The 9 T cell receptor beta chains presented below share a single source sample, sequenced in a study of cytomegalovirus exposure and HLA in healthy donors. Researchers ran the PCR with 60 Vbeta and 13 Jbeta primers. TCRdb's copy holds only in-frame clones and misses some; the assay was immunoSEQ multiplex PCR. The repertoire table contains 65,000 to 80,000 clones. Sequencing used PBMCs. These receptors were taken from a man aged 25 to 40 in good health and CMV-seronegative.

V and J are TRBV18 and TRBJ2-5; 10 bases are a match to TRBD2. J was trimmed by 3 bases and V by 3 bases; bases with no gene match: 1. Germline loops: CDR1 KGHSH, CDR2 LQKENI. This CDR3 has 14 residues. The CDR3 bases are TGTGCCAGCTCACCCGGACTAGCGGAAGAGACCCAGTACTTC. Residues: CASSPGLAEETQYF.

This rearrangement joins TRBV6-6 to TRBJ1-2; tentatively, D is TRBD1 (5 bases). With 0 bases removed from V and 8 bases from J, the gap between germline ends came to 16 bases. CDR3 length equals 15 residues. Germline CDR1 is MNHNY and CDR2 is SVGAGI (reference sequence). The CDR3 protein is CASSYSPGRGDGYTF. CDR3 in DNA: TGTGCCAGCAGTTACTCGCCAGGGCGAGGCGACGGCTACACCTTC.

This sequence joins TRBV11-2 and TRBJ2-7; TRBD1 is a possible D gene (5 bases). Trimming took 4 bases from V and 4 from J, leaving 8 bases between them. The germline V gene encodes CDR1 SGHAT and CDR2 FQNNGV. The CDR3 covers 12 residues. CDR3 amino acids: CASSSTGYEQYF. The CDR3 DNA follows: TGTGCCAGCAGCTCCACAGGTTACGAGCAGTACTTC.

The chain combines TRBV19 with TRBJ1-2; 7 positions agree with TRBD1. The CDR3 length is 14 residues. Germline values: CDR1 LNHDA, CDR2 SQIVND (reference sequence). The junction had 11 bases not matched to a gene; V was cut back by 6 bases and J by 7 bases. The CDR3 here is CASRRTDRTGGYTF. As DNA, the CDR3 is TGTGCCAGTAGACGGACGGACAGGACGGGTGGCTACACCTTC.

The chain combines TRBV2 with TRBJ1-1; no clear D gene. Trimming removed 4 bases at V and 3 bases at J, with 9 bases between. The CDR3 contains 13 residues. Germline V CDR1 and CDR2: SNHLY, FYNNEI. The chain's CDR3 is CASSARQDTEAFF. In DNA, the CDR3 is TGTGCCAGCAGTGCCCGACAAGACACTGAAGCTTTCTTT.

This rearrangement joins TRBV4-1 to TRBJ2-3; TRBD1 agrees at 11 bases. CDR3 length: 16 amino acids. V was clipped by 4 bases and J by 3 bases; unmatched bases: 6. In germline, CDR1 is MGHRA, CDR2 YSYEKL. The CDR3 nucleotides read TGCGCCAGCAGCCTAGGGACAGGGGGAACGACAGATACGCAGTATTTT. It translates to CASSLGTGGTTDTQYF.

The chain is built from TRBV7-8 and TRBJ2-7, with D hard to call. The V end lost 3 bases, the J end lost 2 bases, and 14 bases lay between the germline ends. Germline CDR1 is SGHVS and CDR2 is FQNEAQ. This CDR3 has 15 amino acids. The CDR3 DNA reads TGTGCCAGCAGCTTCCAACGTAGCTGGGCCTACGAGCAGTACTTC. This translates into CASSFQRSWAYEQYF.

V and J are TRBV11-2 and TRBJ2-5, with TRBD1 identical over 8 bases. The CDR3 totals 15 residues. V dropped 5 bases and J dropped 2; count of bases not matched to a gene: 7. From germline, CDR1 is SGHAT and CDR2 FQNNGV. The CDR3 DNA sequence: TGTGCCAGCAGCCTGGGGGACAGGATACAAGAGACCCAGTACTTC. Its protein is CASSLGDRIQETQYF.

The chain couples TRBV4-3 to TRBJ2-3, with unresolved D. Germline V gives CDR1 LGHNA, CDR2 YSLEER. The CDR3 length is 15 residues. The V gene lost 0 bases and the J gene lost 5 bases, with 12 bases spanning the gap. DNA of the CDR3: TGCGCCAGCAGCCAAGACCGATCTGGAGTAGATACGCAGTATTTT. Its protein is CASSQDRSGVDTQYF.